The 9 T cell receptor beta chains in this list originate from one sample, sequenced in a study of graft-versus-host responses after intestinal transplantation listed by TCRdb under 2021. Library preparation used the immunoSEQ multiplex PCR assay. Held by TCRdb, this immuneACCESS table contains in-frame sequences only and omits some clones. Under half of the omission traces to an unresolved V gene where checked; the cause of the rest is unknown. The sample records about 45,000 clones, about 91% of which are singletons. The leading ten clones occupy 4.4% of the sample. The sample consisted of PBMCs, taken 524 days after transplant. These receptors all come from a human patient who received an intestinal transplant, so some T cells may come from the graft donor.

The V gene is TRBV19, the J gene TRBJ2-1, with D tentatively TRBD2 (6 bases). Trimming took off 6 bases at V and 2 bases at J, with 8 bases between the two ends. From germline, CDR1 is LNHDA and CDR2 SQIVND (reference sequence). The CDR3 sequence is 13 residues long. This CDR3 reads CASREGAYNEQFF. The CDR3 nucleotides read TGTGCCAGTAGGGAGGGAGCCTACAATGAGCAGTTCTTC.

The chain has TRBV4-3 and TRBJ1-4, with 8 bases aligning to TRBD1. The CDR3 runs 18 residues. Germline trimming cut 0 bases from V and 5 bases from J; bases unmatched to any gene: 11. Germline CDR1 LGHNA, CDR2 YSLEER. CDR3 residues: CASSQDIARGLLNEKLFF. The CDR3 DNA reads TGCGCCAGCAGCCAAGATATTGCCAGGGGGCTACTAAATGAAAAACTGTTTTTT.

The count of this clone is one. The rearrangement uses TRBV19 and TRBJ1-4, with TRBD1 identical over 8 bases. The CDR3 contains 18 residues. Trimming removed 2 bases from V and 0 bases from J; junction bases left unmatched: 8. CDR1 and CDR2 from the germline V gene are LNHDA and SQIVND (reference sequence). The chain's CDR3 is CASSINGQGATTNEKLFF. For the CDR3, the DNA is TGTGCCAGTAGTATAAACGGTCAGGGGGCCACAACTAATGAAAAACTGTTTTTT.

The rearrangement links TRBV4-2 to TRBJ2-7, with TRBD2 as a possible D gene (6 bases). Germline values: CDR1 LGHNA, CDR2 YNFKEQ. Trimming removed 4 bases at V and 3 bases at J, with 10 bases between. The CDR3 loop spans 13 amino acids. CDR3 sequence (DNA): TGTGCCAGCAGCCTCGGACTATACTACGAGCAGTACTTC. It is translated as CASSLGLYYEQYF.

The chain combines TRBV14 with TRBJ2-1, with 10 bases that match TRBD2. Unmatched junction bases numbered 24, after V lost 0 bases and J lost 4 bases. The germline V gene encodes CDR1 SGHDN and CDR2 FVKESK. The CDR3 sequence is 23 residues long. The DNA for the CDR3 is TGTGCCAGCAGCCAAGATCTAGGGCCTCTAGCGGGAGTTATGCTAGCTAAGTACAATGAGCAGTTCTTC. Translation gives CASSQDLGPLAGVMLAKYNEQFF.

CDR3 coding DNA: TGTGCCAGCAGCTTGCAAGTGGCGGAGACCCAGTACTTC. Translated: CASSLQVAETQYF. The chain joins TRBV5-4 to TRBJ2-5; no firm D call. V shed 1 base and J shed 5 bases, with 9 bases lying between them. The CDR3 is 13 residues long. Per the germline V gene, CDR1 is SGHNT and CDR2 is YYREEE (reference sequence).

Only a few counts were recorded for this clone. V is TRBV19 and J is TRBJ1-1, with no clear D. Germline CDR1 and CDR2: LNHDA and SQIVND (reference sequence). V was shortened by 3 bases and J by 14 bases, with 10 bases between the two germline ends. This CDR3 contains 10 residues. The CDR3 is CASSMAKGFF. The CDR3 DNA sequence: TGTGCCAGTAGTATGGCTAAGGGATTCTTT.

This rearrangement joins TRBV9 to TRBJ1-1; D remains ambiguous. Germline CDR1 reads SGDLS; CDR2 reads YYNGEE. Deletions cut 0 bases from V and 0 bases from J, with 9 bases between. There are 15 residues in the CDR3. The CDR3 DNA is TGTGCCAGCAGCGTAGTTGGCAGAATGAACACTGAAGCTTTCTTT. Amino acid sequence: CASSVVGRMNTEAFF. The variable domain in full, completed from reference TRBV9 and TRBJ1-1, reads DSGVTQTPKHLITATGQRVTLRCSPRSGDLSVYWYQQSLDQGLQFLIQYYNGEERAKGNILERFSAQQFPDLHSELNLSSLELGDSALYFCASSVVGRMNTEAFFGQGTRLTVV.

The chain has TRBV28 and TRBJ1-4; D not resolved. This CDR3 spans 14 amino acids. CDR1 and CDR2 (germline): MDHEN, SYDVKM. The ends were cut back, 3 bases at V and 7 bases at J, with 12 bases in the middle. CDR3 DNA sequence: TGTGCCAGCAGTTTGGTTGCGCTTACTGAAAAACTGTTTTTT. Protein product: CASSLVALTEKLFF.